Listed below are T cell receptor beta chains from one sample, sequenced in a study of blood T cell repertoires in COVID-19. The repertoire was sequenced with immunoSEQ multiplex PCR; TCRdb's copy has only in-frame clones and lacks some. The sample shows about 350,000 clones, approximately 89% of them seen only once. The sequencing input was peripheral blood. These receptors were collected from a woman in her late teens or twenties who had recovered from COVID-19. CDR3s include the opening cysteine and the closing phenylalanine or tryptophan. Each record gives: clone size, D gene, V gene, J gene, CDR3 protein, CDR3 DNA. A D gene is named only where the DNA matches it firmly. Rows give clone size only sometimes, using once, few, many, or a class for an expanded clone.

clone_size: .
d_call: .
v_call: TRBV10-1
j_call: TRBJ2-3
cdr3_aa: CASSEFYTDTQYF
cdr3_nt: TGCGCCAGCAGTGAGTTCTACACAGATACGCAGTATTTT

clone_size: .
d_call: TRBD1
v_call: TRBV7-9
j_call: TRBJ1-4
cdr3_aa: CASSSIGQGLREKLFF
cdr3_nt: TGTGCCAGCAGCTCAATTGGACAGGGCCTTCGTGAAAAACTGTTTTTT

clone_size: .
d_call: TRBD2
v_call: TRBV5-8
j_call: TRBJ2-1
cdr3_aa: CASSSFQGTSGSNEQFF
cdr3_nt: TGTGCCAGCAGCTCGTTTCAGGGGACTAGCGGGAGCAATGAGCAGTTCTTC

clone_size: .
d_call: .
v_call: TRBV3-1/TRBV3-2
j_call: TRBJ1-6
cdr3_aa: CASSQVSYNSPLHF
cdr3_nt: TGTGCCAGCAGCCAAGTCAGTTATAATTCACCCCTCCACTTT

clone_size: .
d_call: TRBD2
v_call: TRBV29-1
j_call: TRBJ2-1
cdr3_aa: CSAILAGVLNEQFF
cdr3_nt: TGCAGCGCGATACTAGCGGGGGTCCTCAATGAGCAGTTCTTC

clone_size: .
d_call: TRBD1
v_call: TRBV7-2
j_call: TRBJ2-2
cdr3_aa: CASSLVFGQGNTGELFF
cdr3_nt: TGTGCCAGCAGCTTAGTATTCGGACAGGGGAACACCGGGGAGCTGTTTTTT

clone_size: .
d_call: TRBD2
v_call: TRBV7-2
j_call: TRBJ2-1
cdr3_aa: CASSEVAGSYNEQFF
cdr3_nt: TGTGCCAGCAGCGAAGTAGCGGGCTCCTACAATGAGCAGTTCTTC

clone_size: once
d_call: .
v_call: TRBV9
j_call: TRBJ2-1
cdr3_aa: CASSVRGSTDNEQFF
cdr3_nt: TGTGCCAGCAGCGTACGCGGGTCAACGGACAATGAGCAGTTCTTC

clone_size: .
d_call: .
v_call: TRBV2
j_call: TRBJ2-5
cdr3_aa: CASSEAGLETQYF
cdr3_nt: TGTGCCAGCAGTGAAGCGGGACTAGAGACCCAGTACTTC

clone_size: .
d_call: .
v_call: TRBV27
j_call: TRBJ1-5
cdr3_aa: CASSLSRGNQPQHF
cdr3_nt: TGTGCCAGCAGTTTATCGCGGGGGAATCAGCCCCAGCATTTT

clone_size: .
d_call: .
v_call: TRBV15
j_call: TRBJ2-1
cdr3_aa: CATSRDGQGFDEQFF
cdr3_nt: TGTGCCACCAGCAGAGATGGGCAGGGGTTCGATGAGCAGTTCTTC

clone_size: .
d_call: TRBD2
v_call: TRBV9
j_call: TRBJ2-1
cdr3_aa: CASSPTSGRREQFF
cdr3_nt: TGTGCCAGCAGCCCTACTAGCGGGAGACGTGAGCAGTTCTTC

clone_size: .
d_call: TRBD2
v_call: TRBV7-2
j_call: TRBJ2-1
cdr3_aa: CASSLVLAGGNEQFF
cdr3_nt: TGTGCCAGCAGCTTAGTACTAGCGGGAGGCAATGAGCAGTTCTTC

clone_size: .
d_call: .
v_call: TRBV5-4
j_call: TRBJ2-5
cdr3_aa: CASSLAPGGLETQYF
cdr3_nt: TGTGCCAGCAGCTTGGCCCCAGGGGGGTTGGAGACCCAGTACTTC

clone_size: .
d_call: TRBD2
v_call: TRBV6-2/TRBV6-3
j_call: TRBJ2-3
cdr3_aa: CASSYYGTSGRRDTDTQYF
cdr3_nt: TGTGCCAGCAGTTACTATGGGACTAGCGGGAGGAGGGACACAGATACGCAGTATTTT

clone_size: .
d_call: .
v_call: TRBV5-1
j_call: TRBJ1-1
cdr3_aa: CASSWGNRAATEAFF
cdr3_nt: TGCGCCAGCAGCTGGGGAAACAGGGCGGCCACTGAAGCTTTCTTT

clone_size: .
d_call: TRBD2
v_call: TRBV6-2/TRBV6-3
j_call: TRBJ2-3
cdr3_aa: CASSYPLAGGPDTQYF
cdr3_nt: TGTGCCAGCAGTTACCCCCTTGCGGGAGGGCCAGATACGCAGTATTTT

clone_size: .
d_call: .
v_call: TRBV2
j_call: TRBJ2-4
cdr3_aa: CASTRQETNIQYF
cdr3_nt: TGTGCCAGCACCCGACAGGAGACAAACATTCAGTACTTC

clone_size: .
d_call: .
v_call: TRBV6-5
j_call: TRBJ2-2
cdr3_aa: CASSYSGDPGELFF
cdr3_nt: TGTGCCAGCAGTTACTCAGGAGATCCCGGGGAGCTGTTTTTT

clone_size: .
d_call: .
v_call: TRBV10-3
j_call: TRBJ2-3
cdr3_aa: CAIRRKDSLKSSDTQYF
cdr3_nt: TGTGCCATCAGAAGGAAGGACAGCCTAAAAAGTTCAGATACGCAGTATTTT

clone_size: .
d_call: TRBD1
v_call: TRBV2
j_call: TRBJ1-1
cdr3_aa: CASRDRGSEAFF
cdr3_nt: TGTGCCAGCCGGGACAGGGGATCTGAAGCTTTCTTT

clone_size: .
d_call: TRBD1
v_call: TRBV15
j_call: TRBJ1-6
cdr3_aa: CATSRDRKNSPLHF
cdr3_nt: TGTGCCACCAGCAGGGACAGGAAAAATTCACCCCTCCACTTT

clone_size: once
d_call: TRBD1
v_call: TRBV24-1
j_call: TRBJ1-2
cdr3_aa: CATRPGTGNYGYTF
cdr3_nt: TGTGCCACCAGGCCCGGGACAGGGAACTATGGCTACACCTTC

clone_size: .
d_call: TRBD2
v_call: TRBV2
j_call: TRBJ2-6
cdr3_aa: CASSNPLAGGRWYGANVLTF
cdr3_nt: TGTGCCAGCAGTAATCCCCTAGCGGGAGGGAGATGGTATGGGGCCAACGTCCTGACTTTC

clone_size: .
d_call: TRBD1
v_call: TRBV6-5
j_call: TRBJ1-4
cdr3_aa: CASSGGGQRNEKLFF
cdr3_nt: TGTGCCAGCAGCGGAGGGGGCCAACGTAATGAAAAACTGTTTTTT

clone_size: once
d_call: .
v_call: TRBV28
j_call: TRBJ2-4
cdr3_aa: CASSFGDIQYF
cdr3_nt: TGTGCCAGCAGTTTTGGAGACATTCAGTACTTC

clone_size: .
d_call: .
v_call: TRBV5-4
j_call: TRBJ2-5
cdr3_aa: CASSLVGGVETQYF
cdr3_nt: TGTGCCAGCAGCTTGGTCGGGGGTGTGGAGACCCAGTACTTC

clone_size: .
d_call: TRBD1
v_call: TRBV10-1
j_call: TRBJ2-5
cdr3_aa: CASSGDATGETQYF
cdr3_nt: TGCGCCAGCAGTGGGGACGCGACAGGGGAGACCCAGTACTTC

clone_size: .
d_call: .
v_call: TRBV6-5
j_call: TRBJ1-6
cdr3_aa: CASSYWQGNSPLHF
cdr3_nt: TGTGCCAGCAGTTACTGGCAGGGAAATTCACCCCTCCACTTT

clone_size: .
d_call: TRBD1
v_call: TRBV28
j_call: TRBJ1-5
cdr3_aa: CASSQPGQGAFGNQPQHF
cdr3_nt: TGTGCCAGCAGTCAACCGGGACAGGGGGCCTTCGGCAATCAGCCCCAGCATTTT

clone_size: .
d_call: .
v_call: TRBV9
j_call: TRBJ1-1
cdr3_aa: CASSPRRENTEAFF
cdr3_nt: TGTGCCAGCAGCCCCCGCAGGGAGAACACTGAAGCTTTCTTT

clone_size: .
d_call: TRBD2
v_call: TRBV4-1
j_call: TRBJ2-3
cdr3_aa: CASSQEDWGGSTQYF
cdr3_nt: TGCGCCAGCAGCCAAGAGGATTGGGGGGGAAGTACGCAGTATTTT

clone_size: .
d_call: .
v_call: TRBV7-2
j_call: TRBJ1-2
cdr3_aa: CASSLEIGRGSGYTF
cdr3_nt: TGTGCCAGCAGCTTAGAAATCGGCAGGGGAAGCGGCTACACCTTC

clone_size: .
d_call: TRBD1
v_call: TRBV7-9
j_call: TRBJ1-3
cdr3_aa: CASSRQGPLPNSGNTIYF
cdr3_nt: TGTGCCAGCAGCCGACAGGGTCCTCTGCCAAACTCTGGAAACACCATATATTTT

clone_size: .
d_call: .
v_call: TRBV4-3
j_call: TRBJ2-5
cdr3_aa: CASSQGRKETQYF
cdr3_nt: TGCGCCAGCAGCCAAGGGAGAAAAGAGACCCAGTACTTC

clone_size: .
d_call: TRBD2
v_call: TRBV2
j_call: TRBJ2-1
cdr3_aa: CASRSTSGRYGEQFF
cdr3_nt: TGTGCCAGCAGATCAACTAGCGGGAGATACGGTGAGCAGTTCTTC

clone_size: .
d_call: TRBD2
v_call: TRBV4-3
j_call: TRBJ2-3
cdr3_aa: CASRISWASGPDTQYF
cdr3_nt: TGCGCCAGCCGAATCTCTTGGGCTAGCGGACCAGATACGCAGTATTTT

clone_size: .
d_call: TRBD2
v_call: TRBV3-1/TRBV3-2
j_call: TRBJ2-3
cdr3_aa: CASSQGLAGGPESSQYF
cdr3_nt: TGTGCCAGCAGCCAAGGCCTAGCGGGAGGGCCGGAATCGTCGCAGTATTTT

clone_size: .
d_call: TRBD2
v_call: TRBV6-5
j_call: TRBJ2-5
cdr3_aa: CASSYGLAGGQETQYF
cdr3_nt: TGTGCCAGCAGTTACGGACTAGCGGGCGGACAAGAGACCCAGTACTTC

clone_size: .
d_call: .
v_call: TRBV4-1
j_call: TRBJ2-1
cdr3_aa: CASSPLGGEQFF
cdr3_nt: TGCGCCAGCAGCCCGCTAGGTGGTGAGCAGTTCTTC

clone_size: .
d_call: TRBD1
v_call: TRBV27
j_call: TRBJ1-6
cdr3_aa: CASSLGTGMTSPLHF
cdr3_nt: TGTGCCAGCAGTTTAGGGACAGGGATGACTTCACCCCTCCACTTT

clone_size: .
d_call: TRBD2
v_call: TRBV30
j_call: TRBJ2-3
cdr3_aa: CAWRASGSATQYF
cdr3_nt: TGTGCCTGGAGAGCTAGCGGGAGTGCTACGCAGTATTTT

clone_size: .
d_call: TRBD2
v_call: TRBV7-9
j_call: TRBJ2-2
cdr3_aa: CASSPGLDMTGELFF
cdr3_nt: TGTGCCAGCAGCCCGGGACTAGATATGACCGGGGAGCTGTTTTTT

clone_size: .
d_call: .
v_call: TRBV9
j_call: TRBJ2-1
cdr3_aa: CASSPRTSYNEQFF
cdr3_nt: TGTGCCAGCAGCCCCCGGACAAGCTACAATGAGCAGTTCTTC

clone_size: .
d_call: .
v_call: TRBV30
j_call: TRBJ1-2
cdr3_aa: CAWKPRDIINYGYTF
cdr3_nt: TGTGCCTGGAAGCCGAGGGACATCATAAACTATGGCTACACCTTC

clone_size: .
d_call: .
v_call: TRBV2
j_call: TRBJ2-1
cdr3_aa: CASSLSGSSYNEQFF
cdr3_nt: TGTGCCAGCAGTCTTAGCGGTAGCTCCTACAATGAGCAGTTCTTC

clone_size: .
d_call: TRBD1
v_call: TRBV28
j_call: TRBJ1-2
cdr3_aa: CASSLPAGQGHGYTF
cdr3_nt: TGTGCCAGCAGTTTGCCTGCGGGACAGGGGCATGGCTACACCTTC

clone_size: .
d_call: .
v_call: TRBV29-1
j_call: TRBJ1-3
cdr3_aa: CSVAGQLNTIYF
cdr3_nt: TGCAGCGTTGCTGGACAGCTGAACACCATATATTTT